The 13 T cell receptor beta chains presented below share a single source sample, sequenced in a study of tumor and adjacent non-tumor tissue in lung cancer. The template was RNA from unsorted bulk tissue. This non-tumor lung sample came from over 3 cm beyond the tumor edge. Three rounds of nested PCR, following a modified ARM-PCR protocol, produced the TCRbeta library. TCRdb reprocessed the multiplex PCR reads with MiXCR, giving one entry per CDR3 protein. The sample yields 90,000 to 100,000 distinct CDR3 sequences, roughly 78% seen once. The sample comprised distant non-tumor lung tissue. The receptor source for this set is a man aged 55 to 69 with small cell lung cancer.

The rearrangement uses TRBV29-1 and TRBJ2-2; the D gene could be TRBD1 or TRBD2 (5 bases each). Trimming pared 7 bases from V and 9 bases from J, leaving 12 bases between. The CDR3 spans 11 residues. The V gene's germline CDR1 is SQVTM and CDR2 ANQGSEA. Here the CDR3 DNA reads TGCAGCGGTCGGGACGTCCGGGAGCTGTTTTTT. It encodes CSGRDVRELFF.

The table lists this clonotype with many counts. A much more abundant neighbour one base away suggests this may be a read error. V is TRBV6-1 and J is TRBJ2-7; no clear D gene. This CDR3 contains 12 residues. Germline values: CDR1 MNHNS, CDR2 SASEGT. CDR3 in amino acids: CANSEKVYEQYV. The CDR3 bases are TGTGCCAACAGTGAAAAGGTGTACGAGCAGTACGTC.

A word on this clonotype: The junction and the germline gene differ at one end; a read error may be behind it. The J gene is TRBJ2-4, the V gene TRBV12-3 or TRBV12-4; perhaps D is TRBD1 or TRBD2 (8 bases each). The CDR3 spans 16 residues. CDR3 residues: CASSFGQGLVKNIQYF. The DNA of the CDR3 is TGTGCCAGCAGTTTCGGACAGGGACTAGTCAAAAATATTCAGTACTTC.

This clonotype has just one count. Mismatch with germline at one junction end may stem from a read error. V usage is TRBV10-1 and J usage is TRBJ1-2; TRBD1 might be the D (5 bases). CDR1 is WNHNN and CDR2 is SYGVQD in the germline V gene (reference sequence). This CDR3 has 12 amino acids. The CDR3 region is CTSSGGDYGYTF. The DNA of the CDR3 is TGCACCAGCAGTGGGGGGGATTATGGCTACACCTTC.

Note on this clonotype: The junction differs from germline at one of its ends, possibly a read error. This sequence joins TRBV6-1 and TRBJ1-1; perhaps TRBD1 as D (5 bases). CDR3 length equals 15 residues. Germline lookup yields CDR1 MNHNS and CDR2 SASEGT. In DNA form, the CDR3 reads TGTGCCAGCAGTGGGGGGTTAGGGGTGATCACTGAAGCTGTCTTT. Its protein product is CASSGGLGVITEAVF.

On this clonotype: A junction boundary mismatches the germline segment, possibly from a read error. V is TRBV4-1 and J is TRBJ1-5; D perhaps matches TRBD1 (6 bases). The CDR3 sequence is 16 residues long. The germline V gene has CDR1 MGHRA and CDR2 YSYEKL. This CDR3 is CARSQDRGRCNQPQHF. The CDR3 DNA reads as TGCGCCAGGAGCCAAGATCGGGGGCGCTGCAATCAGCCCCAGCATTTT.

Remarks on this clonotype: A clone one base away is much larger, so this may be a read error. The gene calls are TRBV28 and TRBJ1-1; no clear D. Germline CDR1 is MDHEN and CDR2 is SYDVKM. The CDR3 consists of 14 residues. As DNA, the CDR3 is TGTGCCAGCAAAGAGTCAGGAGGAGGAACTGAAACTTTCTTT. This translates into CASKESGGGTETFF.

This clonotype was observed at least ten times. CDR3 sequence: CAWSVFGAGANVLTF. The CDR3 nucleotides read TGTGCCTGGAGTGTATTCGGGGCTGGGGCCAACGTCCTGACTTTC. The chain has TRBV30 and TRBJ2-6; tentative D call: TRBD2 (5 bases). CDR1 GTSNPN and CDR2 SVGIG come from the germline V gene (reference sequence). The CDR3 sequence is 15 residues long. The V gene lost 0 bases and the J gene lost 2 bases, with 8 bases spanning the gap.

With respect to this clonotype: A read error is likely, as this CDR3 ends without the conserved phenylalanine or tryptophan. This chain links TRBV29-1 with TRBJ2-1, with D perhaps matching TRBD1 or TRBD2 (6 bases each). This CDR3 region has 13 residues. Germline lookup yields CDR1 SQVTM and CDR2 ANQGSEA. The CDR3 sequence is CSIPPGGDNVQFS. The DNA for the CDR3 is TGCAGCATACCCCCTGGAGGGGACAATGTGCAGTTCTCC.

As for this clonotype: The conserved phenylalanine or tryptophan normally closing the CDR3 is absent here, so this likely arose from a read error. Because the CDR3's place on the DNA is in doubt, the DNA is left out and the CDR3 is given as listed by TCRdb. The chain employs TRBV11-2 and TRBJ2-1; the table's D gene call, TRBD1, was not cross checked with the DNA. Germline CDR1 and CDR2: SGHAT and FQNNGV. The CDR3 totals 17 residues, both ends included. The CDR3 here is CAGSLVTAQSSYNEQSI.

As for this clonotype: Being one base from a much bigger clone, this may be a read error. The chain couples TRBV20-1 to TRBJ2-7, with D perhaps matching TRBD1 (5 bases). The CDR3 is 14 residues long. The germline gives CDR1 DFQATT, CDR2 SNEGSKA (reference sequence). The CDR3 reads CNARDQSLGHEQYF. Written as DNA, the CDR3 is TGCAATGCTAGAGATCAGAGCCTGGGGCACGAGCAGTACTTC.

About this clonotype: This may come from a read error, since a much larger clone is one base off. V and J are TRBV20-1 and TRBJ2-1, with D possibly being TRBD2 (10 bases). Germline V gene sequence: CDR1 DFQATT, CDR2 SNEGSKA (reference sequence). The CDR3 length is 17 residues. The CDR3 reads CSAPGLATGGLYNEQLF. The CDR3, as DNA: TGCAGTGCCCCGGGACTAGCGACAGGGGGGCTCTACAATGAGCAGCTCTTC.

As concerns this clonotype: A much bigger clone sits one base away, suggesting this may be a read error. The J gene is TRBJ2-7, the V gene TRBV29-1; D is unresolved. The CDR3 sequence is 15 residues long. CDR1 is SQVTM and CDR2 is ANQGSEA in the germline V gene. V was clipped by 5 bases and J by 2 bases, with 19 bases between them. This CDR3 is CSVTLPEQSPYEQYF. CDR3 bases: TGCAGCGTTACTCTCCCGGAACAGAGCCCCTACGAGCAGTACTTC.